Listed here are 25 T cell receptor beta chains from one sample, sequenced in a study of blood T cells in healthy people across ages. Together with a sample-barcoded 5' primer, a J-beta primer mix was included in a second PCR lasting about 6 to 11 cycles. TCRdb used MiXCR to reprocess the 5' RACE reads, holding one entry per CDR3 protein. The table lists 850,000 to 1,300,000 distinct CDR3 sequences, more than 35% of them singletons, with approximately 17% in the top ten. Material: blood. The receptors originated from a woman aged 55-70 years in good health.

This clonotype was recorded a few times. The chain joins TRBV29-1 to TRBJ2-5, with TRBD2 matching over 16 bases. The end of the DNA is better explained by TRBJ2-1, so the J call may be wrong. The CDR3 is made up of 15 amino acids. Per germline, CDR1 SQVTM and CDR2 ANQGSEA. The CDR3 reads CSVRGLAGGQETQFF. The CDR3 DNA follows: TGCAGCGTTCGGGGACTAGCGGGAGGGCAAGAGACCCAGTTCTTC.

The CDR3 nucleotides read TGTGCCACCAGCAGATCACGGGACAGTTCCTACGAGCAGTACTTC. Residues: CATSRSRDSSYEQYF. This chain uses TRBV15 with TRBJ2-7, with 7 positions matching TRBD1. Germline CDR1 is LNHNV and CDR2 is YYDKDF (reference sequence). The CDR3 extends over 15 amino acids. J was trimmed by 1 base and V by 2 bases; bases with no gene match: 5.

The chain couples TRBV12-3 or TRBV12-4 to TRBJ2-5; 14 nucleotides match TRBD2. Trimming cost V 5 bases and J 11 bases; bases outside gene matches: 13. The CDR3 has 16 amino acids. DNA for the CDR3: TGTGCCAGCAGTCCAAGGGGACTAGCGGGAGTAAGTGAGCAGTACTTC. It codes for CASSPRGLAGVSEQYF.

The chain couples TRBV5-1 to TRBJ2-1, with D possibly matching TRBD2 (6 bases). The V gene's germline CDR1 is SGHRS and CDR2 YFSETQ. The V end lost 7 bases, the J end lost 8 bases, and 16 bases lay between the germline ends. The CDR3 runs 13 residues. The DNA for the CDR3 is TGCGCCAGCTCGAGGCGGGAATCTTATGAGCAGTTCTTC. It yields the protein CASSRRESYEQFF.

The V gene is TRBV15, the J gene TRBJ2-7; D unresolved. This CDR3 is 13 amino acids long. V was clipped by 5 bases and J by 4 bases, with 12 bases between them. Germline loops: CDR1 LNHNV, CDR2 YYDKDF (reference sequence). CDR3 DNA: TGTGCCACCAGCCTTCTGGGTGGGTACGAGCAGTACTTC. As protein: CATSLLGGYEQYF.

This chain links TRBV5-1 with TRBJ2-6; the D is unclear. CDR3 size: 16 residues. Trimming shortened V by 0 bases and J by 4 bases, and 11 bases separated the two germline ends. CDR1 SGHRS and CDR2 YFSETQ come from the germline V gene. The CDR3 coding sequence is TGCGCCAGCAGCTTGGACGGACGCATAGGGGCCAACGTCCTGACTTTC. The encoded protein is CASSLDGRIGANVLTF.

The chain employs TRBV5-6 and TRBJ2-1, with D tentatively TRBD1 or TRBD2 (7 bases each). V was cut by 3 bases and J by 4 bases, with 29 bases left in between. The CDR3 totals 20 residues. Per the germline V gene, CDR1 is SGHDT and CDR2 is YYEEEE. In DNA, the CDR3 is TGTGCCAGCAGCTCGCCCCAAGCCTTGACAGGGCGCGGGGGTTACAATGAGCAGTTCTTC. Translated: CASSSPQALTGRGGYNEQFF.

This chain joins TRBV20-1 and TRBJ2-5, with a tentative D call TRBD2 (5 bases). CDR3 length: 13 residues. Germline V lookup: CDR1 DFQATT, CDR2 SNEGSKA (reference sequence). Trimming took 2 bases from V and 11 from J, leaving 18 bases between them. CDR3 residues: CSARQAQSREQYF. The CDR3 DNA is TGCAGTGCTAGACAGGCCCAGTCGAGGGAGCAGTACTTC.

The chain has TRBV6-1 and TRBJ2-1; D is unclear. Germline CDR1 MNHNS, CDR2 SASEGT. Between the trimmed V and J ends, which lost 0 bases and 4 bases, there was a span of 13 bases. The CDR3 loop spans 16 amino acids. The CDR3 reads CASSEARPVRYNEQFF. The DNA of the CDR3 is TGTGCCAGCAGTGAAGCCCGACCGGTGAGATACAATGAGCAGTTCTTC.

This clonotype was counted at least ten times. Compared with germline, one end of the junction differs, possibly owing to a read error. The chain combines TRBV5-1 with TRBJ2-1; 11 bases are shared with TRBD2. The CDR3 sequence is 13 residues long. CDR1 is SGHRS, CDR2 YFSETQ, per germline. CDR3 sequence: CASSLAGGNEQFF. In nucleotides, the CDR3 is TGTGCCAGCAGCTTAGCGGGGGGGAATGAGCAGTTCTTC.

In its sample, this clonotype was seen a few times. The V call is TRBV20-1, the J call TRBJ2-5, with 8 bases lining up with TRBD2. Germline loops: CDR1 DFQATT, CDR2 SNEGSKA (reference sequence). The length of the CDR3 is 15 residues. Trimming took 3 bases from V and 1 from J; bases not matched to a gene: 7. The CDR3, as DNA: TGCAGTGCTAGTCCCGCGGGAGGCCTCCAAGAGACCCAGTACTTC. Translating gives CSASPAGGLQETQYF.

This clonotype was detected once. V and J are TRBV30 and TRBJ2-5; D is unclear. The J call may be incorrect, as the DNA end agrees better with TRBJ2-7. Germline assignment: CDR1 GTSNPN and CDR2 SVGIG (reference sequence). The CDR3 spans 12 residues. CDR3 protein: CAWSTESREQYF. The DNA of the CDR3 is TGTGCCTGGAGTACGGAGTCACGCGAGCAGTACTTC.

This clonotype was seen only once. This chain uses TRBV20-1 with TRBJ2-7; the match to TRBD2 covers 7 bases. Per the germline V gene, CDR1 is DFQATT and CDR2 is SNEGSKA (reference sequence). J was trimmed by 2 bases and V by 1 base; bases with no gene match: 17. The CDR3 runs to 18 residues. The CDR3 reads CSARATPLTTSSPYEQYF. Written as DNA, the CDR3 is TGCAGTGCTAGAGCCACCCCCCTTACGACTAGCAGTCCCTACGAGCAGTACTTC.

This clonotype was seen only a few times. The V and J genes are TRBV27 and TRBJ2-1; D is unresolved. V was shortened by 5 bases and J by 7 bases, with 12 bases between the two germline ends. CDR1 is MNHEY and CDR2 is SMNVEV in the germline V gene (reference sequence). CDR3 length: 13 residues. CDR3 in DNA: TGTGCCAGCAGTCCCAGGTTTTGGAATGAGCAGTTCTTC. Protein sequence: CASSPRFWNEQFF.

The V call is TRBV2, the J call TRBJ2-3, with a tentative D call TRBD2 (6 bases). The CDR3 extends over 15 amino acids. The V gene lost 4 bases and the J gene lost 2 bases, with 13 bases spanning the gap. CDR1 is SNHLY and CDR2 is FYNNEI in the germline V gene. In nucleotides, the CDR3 is TGTGCCAGCAGTGGTGGGCGGGGCTCCACAGATACGCAGTATTTT. Residues: CASSGGRGSTDTQYF. The entire variable domain, with the rest obtained from reference TRBV2 and TRBJ2-3, is as follows: EPEVTQTPSHQVTQMGQEVILRCVPISNHLYFYWYRQILGQKVEFLVSFYNNEISEKSEIFDDQFSVERPDGSNFTLKIRSTKLEDSAMYFCASSGGRGSTDTQYFGPGTRLTVL.

This clonotype was found a few times. V usage is TRBV6-5 and J usage is TRBJ2-7, with D possibly TRBD2 on 6 matching bases. The germline gives CDR1 MNHEY, CDR2 SVGAGI. V was cut by 6 bases and J by 4 bases, with 22 bases left in between. The CDR3 loop spans 16 amino acids. The CDR3 loop reads CASSSLEGREYYEQYF. The CDR3 bases are TGTGCCAGCAGCTCACTCGAGGGACGGGAGTATTACGAGCAGTACTTC.

This clonotype was counted a few times. The chain joins TRBV20-1 to TRBJ2-1, with D tentatively TRBD1 or TRBD2 (6 bases each). The CDR3 totals 14 residues. Trimming took off 5 bases at V and 5 bases at J, with 16 bases between the two ends. Germline CDR1 DFQATT, CDR2 SNEGSKA (reference sequence). In DNA form, the CDR3 reads TGCAGTGCTTCACACAGGGAGGCCAACAATGAGCAGTTCTTC. Residues: CSASHREANNEQFF.

The rearrangement links TRBV2 to TRBJ2-1; TRBD2 matches 8 bases. The CDR3 has 13 residues. The trim removed 4 bases at V and 8 bases at J, leaving 4 bases unmatched. The germline V gene encodes CDR1 SNHLY and CDR2 FYNNEI. Here the CDR3 DNA reads TGTGCCAGCAGTGTGTCTAGCGGGTATGAGCAGTTCTTC. Translated, it gives CASSVSSGYEQFF.

The J gene is TRBJ1-2, the V gene TRBV28; 8 nucleotides line up with TRBD1. Losses at the gene ends were 5 bases for V and 8 bases for J; bases not matched to a gene: 7. Germline V lookup: CDR1 MDHEN, CDR2 SYDVKM. This CDR3 is built from 13 residues. The CDR3 sequence is CASSAAGGWGYTF. For the CDR3, the DNA is TGTGCCAGCAGTGCCGCAGGGGGCTGGGGCTACACCTTC.

This clonotype was counted a few times. The V and J genes are TRBV5-6 and TRBJ2-5; D gene uncertain. The end of the DNA aligns better with TRBJ2-7, so the J call may be wrong. The germline gives CDR1 SGHDT, CDR2 YYEEEE. CDR3 length equals 14 residues. Written as DNA, the CDR3 is TGTGCCAGCAGCTTGGGCAGCTTTACCTACGAGCAGTACTTC. Protein: CASSLGSFTYEQYF.

The chain combines TRBV3-1 with TRBJ2-3, with TRBD2 identical over 7 bases. J gave up 5 bases and V 1 base, and 9 bases lay outside the gene matches. Germline V CDR1 and CDR2: LGHDT, YNNKEL (reference sequence). CDR3 length equals 16 residues. The CDR3: CASSQGLASFQDTQYF. DNA of the CDR3: TGTGCCAGCAGCCAAGGACTAGCAAGTTTCCAAGATACGCAGTATTTT.

This clonotype has a handful of counts. The chain is built from TRBV12-3 or TRBV12-4 and TRBJ2-7, with 12 bases identical to TRBD2. The CDR3 is 14 amino acids. The trim removed 2 bases at V and 7 bases at J, leaving 3 bases unmatched. CDR3 residues: CASSLTSGGTEQYF. The DNA for the CDR3 is TGTGCCAGCAGTTTAACTAGCGGGGGGACTGAGCAGTACTTC.

This chain joins TRBV7-6 and TRBJ2-5, with a possible D match to TRBD1 (6 bases). V was pared by 4 bases and J by 11 bases, with 17 bases between. The CDR3 spans 13 residues. Germline CDR1 SGHVS, CDR2 FNYEAQ. The CDR3 region is CASSYRVAYKQYF. As DNA, the CDR3 is TGTGCCAGCAGCTACAGGGTAGCCTACAAGCAGTACTTC.

This clonotype was seen a few times. This chain joins TRBV5-1 and TRBJ2-5, with 15 positions matching TRBD2. There are 19 residues in the CDR3. V lost 0 bases and J lost 1; bases outside the gene matches: 7. Germline V lookup: CDR1 SGHRS, CDR2 YFSETQ. The chain's CDR3 is CASSLAPGLAGGPQETQYF. The CDR3 nucleotides read TGCGCCAGCAGCTTGGCACCGGGACTAGCGGGAGGCCCCCAAGAGACCCAGTACTTC.

Points on this clonotype: One end of the junction is discordant with germline, which a read error may explain. This chain links TRBV10-3 with TRBJ2-3; D gene ambiguous. The length of the CDR3 is 14 residues. Germline-derived CDR1 and CDR2 are ENHRY and SYGVKD. The CDR3 DNA is TGTGCCACCAGTGTCCAGGAAAGCACAGATACGCAGTATTTT. This encodes CATSVQESTDTQYF.